The following is a T cell receptor beta chain sequence with its context. Its antigen is undetermined. The junction does not match germline at one end; this may be a read error. What was amplified from RNA transcripts were TCR beta CDR3 regions. HTBI primers were employed in a first-round RT-PCR of the TCR CDR3. One entry per CDR3 protein results from TCRdb running MiXCR on the multiplex PCR reads. The table lists about 500,000 distinct CDR3 sequences, 15% to 20% of them singletons. The data stem from a study of T cells in Graves' hyperthyroidism and ophthalmopathy. Points from the study as a whole: Blood samples included most of the expanded thyroid clonotypes exceeding 0.001. Separation of ophthalmopathy from stable hyperthyroidism was achieved by a 13 V-J model. The model anticipated ophthalmopathy a median approximately 6.5 months pre-onset.

Sequenced sample: blood. The clonotype was recovered from a woman aged 25 to 45 with Graves' ophthalmopathy.

For the CDR3, the DNA is TGTGCCAGCAGTGAAATAGGGACAGGGGGCGTCTACGAGCTGTACTTC. Amino acid sequence: CASSEIGTGGVYELYF. The gene calls are TRBV28 and TRBJ2-7, with 12 bases aligning to TRBD1. This CDR3 comprises 16 residues. In germline, CDR1 is MDHEN, CDR2 SYDVKM.